Below, 11 T cell receptor beta chains from the same sample are listed, as sequenced in a study of CD8 T cells in ankylosing spondylitis (dated by TCRdb to 2016 to 2017). Preparation of the library involved 5' RACE. The sequencer was an Illumina HiSeq 2500. In TCRdb, the public reads were trimmed at Q25 with fastp and aligned with MiXCR, with productive beta chains retained. Rows with one shared CDR3 protein collapse into an entry with the most common genes and DNA. Across this sample there are some 130,000 distinct CDR3 sequences, with 7.5% to 9.5% seen only once. The top ten hold approximately 6.8% of the sample. Sequencing was carried out using synovial fluid, either unsorted or a sorted T cell fraction (not recorded which). The receptors shown here come from a male donor with ankylosing spondylitis.

This clonotype was seen repeatedly, ten times or more. The gene calls are TRBV7-2 and TRBJ2-7; 11 bases map to TRBD2. V lost 3 bases and J lost 13; bases outside the gene matches: 11. The CDR3 has 14 residues. CDR1 and CDR2 (germline): SGHTA, FQGNSA. CDR3 amino acids: CASSFSLAGGMSYF. CDR3 DNA: TGTGCCAGCAGCTTTAGCCTAGCGGGGGGAATGAGCTACTTC.

This clonotype was observed a handful of times. The junction and the germline gene differ at one end; a read error may be behind it. J is TRBJ2-2 and V is TRBV2; 8 bases line up with TRBD1. The V gene's germline CDR1 is SNHLY and CDR2 FYNNEI. The CDR3 spans 12 residues. The CDR3, as DNA: TGTGCCAGCAGAGTCACCGGGACAGGTTCGCTTTTT. This gives the protein CASRVTGTGSLF.

Only a few counts were recorded for this clonotype. This sequence joins TRBV3-1 and TRBJ2-5; 12 bases map to TRBD2. Trimming removed 0 bases from V and 6 bases from J; junction bases left unmatched: 2. The germline V gene encodes CDR1 LGHDT and CDR2 YNNKEL (reference sequence). This CDR3 region has 15 residues. The DNA of the CDR3 is TGTGCCAGCAGCCAAGAAGGACTAGCGGGGCAGACCCAGTACTTC. This gives the protein CASSQEGLAGQTQYF.

This clonotype has ten or more counts. The genes are TRBV2 and TRBJ2-2; D perhaps matches TRBD2 (5 bases). Germline values: CDR1 SNHLY, CDR2 FYNNEI. Trimming stripped 6 bases from V and 6 bases from J, with 11 bases between. This CDR3 region has 13 residues. The CDR3 region has the DNA TGTGCCAGCAGCTCCGGACTTTCCGGGGAGCTGTTTTTT. Protein product: CASSSGLSGELFF.

In its sample, this clonotype was seen many times. The rearrangement uses TRBV28 and TRBJ1-5; TRBD1 matches at 9 bases. Germline V CDR1 and CDR2: MDHEN, SYDVKM. V was pared by 7 bases and J by 9 bases, with 13 bases of the junction left unmatched. This CDR3 has 15 residues. In DNA, the CDR3 is TGTGCCAGCACCTGGGGACAGGGTGCGGTTGCGCCCCAGCATTTT. Amino acid sequence: CASTWGQGAVAPQHF.

This chain links TRBV6-2 or TRBV6-3 with TRBJ2-7; TRBD2 matches 12 bases. Germline CDR1 is MNHEY and CDR2 is SVGEGT. CDR3 length equals 18 residues. The ends lost 6 bases at V and 0 bases at J; junction bases unmatched: 12. DNA for the CDR3: TGTGCCAGCAGCCGAACTCGGACTAGCGGGACCATCTCCTACGAGCAGTACTTC. The encoded protein is CASSRTRTSGTISYEQYF.

In this sample, this clonotype turned up many times. The rearrangement links TRBV15 to TRBJ2-3; D not certain. The CDR3 length is 13 residues. From germline, CDR1 is LNHNV and CDR2 YYDKDF (reference sequence). V was clipped by 0 bases and J by 7 bases, with 8 bases between them. CDR3 coding DNA: TGTGCCACCAGCAGAGAGGAAGCGTATACGCAGTATTTT. This sequence encodes CATSREEAYTQYF.

The chain couples TRBV11-2 to TRBJ2-5, with D possibly TRBD1 on 6 matching bases. V gave up 2 bases and J gave up 5 bases, with 9 bases separating them. CDR1 is SGHAT and CDR2 is FQNNGV in the germline V gene. The CDR3 sequence is 13 residues long. The chain's CDR3 is CASSLPGAETQYF. DNA for the CDR3: TGTGCCAGCAGCTTACCAGGGGCGGAGACCCAGTACTTC.

This clonotype occurred many times. V is TRBV15 and J is TRBJ1-2; D call uncertain. The CDR3 consists of 14 residues. Germline CDR1 is LNHNV and CDR2 is YYDKDF (reference sequence). Trimming took 5 bases from V and 8 from J, leaving 18 bases between them. The CDR3 is CATSSYNLGKGYTF. The CDR3 DNA reads as TGTGCCACCAGCTCCTACAATCTGGGGAAGGGCTACACCTTC. The full variable domain, with the rest looked up from reference TRBV15 and TRBJ1-2, is DAMVIQNPRYQVTQFGKPVTLSCSQTLNHNVMYWYQQKSSQAPKLLFHYYDKDFNNEADTPDNFQSRRPNTSFCFLDIRSPGLGDTAMYLCATSSYNLGKGYTFGSGTRLTVV.

This chain joins TRBV19 and TRBJ2-1; D ambiguous. There are 15 residues in the CDR3. V lost 3 bases and J lost 6, with 15 bases in between. CDR1 is LNHDA and CDR2 is SQIVND in the germline V gene (reference sequence). The CDR3 bases are TGTGCCAGTAGTATTTGGCAGCCCCAAGGCAATGAGCAGTTCTTC. Amino acid sequence: CASSIWQPQGNEQFF. Looking up the rest from reference TRBV19 and TRBJ2-1 gives the full variable domain: DGGITQSPKYLFRKEGQNVTLSCEQNLNHDAMYWYRQDPGQGLRLIYYSQIVNDFQKGDIAEGYSVSREKKESFPLTVTSAQKNPTAFYLCASSIWQPQGNEQFFGPGTRLTVL.

This clonotype was seen a few times. V is TRBV2 and J is TRBJ1-4, with a weak D call TRBD1 (5 bases). CDR1 and CDR2 (germline): SNHLY, FYNNEI. The CDR3 has 14 amino acids. V shed 4 bases and J shed 5 bases, with 11 bases lying between them. CDR3 in amino acids: CASSVQGPNEKLFF. The CDR3 nucleotides are TGTGCCAGCAGTGTTCAGGGACCCAATGAAAAACTGTTTTTT.